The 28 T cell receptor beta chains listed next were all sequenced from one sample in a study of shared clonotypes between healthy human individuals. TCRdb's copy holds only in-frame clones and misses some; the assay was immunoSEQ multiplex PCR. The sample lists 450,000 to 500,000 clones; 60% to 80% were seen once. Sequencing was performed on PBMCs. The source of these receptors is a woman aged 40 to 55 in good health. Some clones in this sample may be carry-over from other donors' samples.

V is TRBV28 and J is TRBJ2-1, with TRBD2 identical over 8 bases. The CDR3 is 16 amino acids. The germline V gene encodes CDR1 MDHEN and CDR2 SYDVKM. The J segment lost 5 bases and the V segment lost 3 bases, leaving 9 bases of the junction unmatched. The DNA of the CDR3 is TGTGCCAGCAGTTTCACTACAGGACTAGCCCACAATGAGCAGTTCTTC. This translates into CASSFTTGLAHNEQFF.

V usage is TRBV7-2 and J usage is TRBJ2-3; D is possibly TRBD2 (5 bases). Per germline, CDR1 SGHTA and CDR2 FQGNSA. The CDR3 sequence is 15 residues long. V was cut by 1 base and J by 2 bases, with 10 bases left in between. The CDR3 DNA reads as TGTGCCAGCAGCTTAGTTAGCGCCCACACAGATACGCAGTATTTT. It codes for CASSLVSAHTDTQYF.

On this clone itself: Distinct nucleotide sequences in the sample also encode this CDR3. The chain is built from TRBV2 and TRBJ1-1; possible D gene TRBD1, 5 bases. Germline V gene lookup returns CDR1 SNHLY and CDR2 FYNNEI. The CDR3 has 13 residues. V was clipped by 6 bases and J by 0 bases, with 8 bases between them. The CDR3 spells CASSPGVNTEAFF. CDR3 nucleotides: TGTGCCAGCAGCCCGGGGGTGAACACTGAAGCTTTCTTT.

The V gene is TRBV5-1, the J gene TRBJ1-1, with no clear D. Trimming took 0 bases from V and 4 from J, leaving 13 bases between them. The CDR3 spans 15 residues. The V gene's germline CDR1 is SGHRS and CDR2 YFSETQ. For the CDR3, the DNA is TGCGCCAGCAGCTTGGATCCGCAGCCGGGCACTGAAGCTTTCTTT. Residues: CASSLDPQPGTEAFF.

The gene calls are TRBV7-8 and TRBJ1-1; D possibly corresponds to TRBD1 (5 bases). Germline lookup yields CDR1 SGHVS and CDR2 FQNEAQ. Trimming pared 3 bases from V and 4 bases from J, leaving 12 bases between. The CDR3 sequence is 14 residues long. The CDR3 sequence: CASSLGQSSTEAFF. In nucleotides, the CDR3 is TGTGCCAGCAGCTTGGGGCAGTCGAGCACTGAAGCTTTCTTT.

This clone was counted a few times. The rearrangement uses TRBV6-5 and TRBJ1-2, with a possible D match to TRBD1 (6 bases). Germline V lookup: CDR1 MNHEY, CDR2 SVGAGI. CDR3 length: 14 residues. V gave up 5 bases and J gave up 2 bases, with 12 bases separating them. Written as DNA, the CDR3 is TGTGCCAGCAGTACCGGGACACCAAACTATGGCTACACCTTC. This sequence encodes CASSTGTPNYGYTF.

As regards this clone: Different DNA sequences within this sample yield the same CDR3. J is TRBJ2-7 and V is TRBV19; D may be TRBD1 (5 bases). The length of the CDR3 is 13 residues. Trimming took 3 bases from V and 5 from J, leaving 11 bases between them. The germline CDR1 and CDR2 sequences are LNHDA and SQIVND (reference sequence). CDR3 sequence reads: CASSIRRGNEQYF. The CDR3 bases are TGTGCCAGTAGTATCCGTAGGGGTAACGAGCAGTACTTC. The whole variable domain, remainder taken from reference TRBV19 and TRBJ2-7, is DGGITQSPKYLFRKEGQNVTLSCEQNLNHDAMYWYRQDPGQGLRLIYYSQIVNDFQKGDIAEGYSVSREKKESFPLTVTSAQKNPTAFYLCASSIRRGNEQYFGPGTRLTVT.

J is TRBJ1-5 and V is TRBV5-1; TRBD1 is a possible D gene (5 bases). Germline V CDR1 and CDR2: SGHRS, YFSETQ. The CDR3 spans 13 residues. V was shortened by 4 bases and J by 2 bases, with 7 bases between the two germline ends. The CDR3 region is CASSGDGNQPQHF. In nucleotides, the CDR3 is TGCGCCAGCAGCGGGGACGGCAATCAGCCCCAGCATTTT.

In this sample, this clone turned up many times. DNA of the CDR3: TGTGCCAGCAGGGGAAAGAGGACCCCATCCTACGAGCAGTACTTC. Encoded protein: CASRGKRTPSYEQYF. This sequence joins TRBV21-1 and TRBJ2-7. TRBV21-1 is annotated as a pseudogene. The CDR3 runs 15 residues.

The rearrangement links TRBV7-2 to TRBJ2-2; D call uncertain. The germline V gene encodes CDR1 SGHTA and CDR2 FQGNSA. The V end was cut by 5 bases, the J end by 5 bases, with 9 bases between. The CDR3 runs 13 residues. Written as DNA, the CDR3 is TGTGCCAGCAGCCCCGTTGGGACCGGGGAGCTGTTTTTT. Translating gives CASSPVGTGELFF.

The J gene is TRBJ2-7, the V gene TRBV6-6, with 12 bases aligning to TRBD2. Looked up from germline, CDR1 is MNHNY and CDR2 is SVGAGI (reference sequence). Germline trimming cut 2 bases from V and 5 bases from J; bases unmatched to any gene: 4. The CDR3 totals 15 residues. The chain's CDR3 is CASSYLAGGTHEQYF. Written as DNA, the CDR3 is TGTGCCAGCAGTTACCTAGCGGGAGGGACCCACGAGCAGTACTTC.

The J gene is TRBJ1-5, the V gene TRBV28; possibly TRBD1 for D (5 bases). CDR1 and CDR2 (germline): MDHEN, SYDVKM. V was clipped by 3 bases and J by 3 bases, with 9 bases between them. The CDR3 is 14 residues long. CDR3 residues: CASSFEQANQPQHF. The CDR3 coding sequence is TGTGCCAGCAGTTTTGAACAGGCCAATCAGCCCCAGCATTTT.

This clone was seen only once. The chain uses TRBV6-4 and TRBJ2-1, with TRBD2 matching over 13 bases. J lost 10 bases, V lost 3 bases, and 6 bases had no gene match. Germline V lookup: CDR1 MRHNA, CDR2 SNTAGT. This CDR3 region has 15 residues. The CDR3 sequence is CASSDSGLAGKEQFF. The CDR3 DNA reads TGTGCCAGCAGTGATTCGGGACTAGCGGGAAAGGAGCAGTTCTTC.

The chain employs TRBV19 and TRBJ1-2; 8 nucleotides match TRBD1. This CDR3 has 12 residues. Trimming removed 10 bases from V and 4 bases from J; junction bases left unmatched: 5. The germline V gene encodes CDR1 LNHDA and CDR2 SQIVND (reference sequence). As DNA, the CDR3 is TGTGCCACTTCGGACAGGGCCTATGGCTACACCTTC. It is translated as CATSDRAYGYTF. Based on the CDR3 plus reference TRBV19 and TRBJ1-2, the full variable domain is DGGITQSPKYLFRKEGQNVTLSCEQNLNHDAMYWYRQDPGQGLRLIYYSQIVNDFQKGDIAEGYSVSREKKESFPLTVTSAQKNPTAFYLCATSDRAYGYTFGSGTRLTVV.

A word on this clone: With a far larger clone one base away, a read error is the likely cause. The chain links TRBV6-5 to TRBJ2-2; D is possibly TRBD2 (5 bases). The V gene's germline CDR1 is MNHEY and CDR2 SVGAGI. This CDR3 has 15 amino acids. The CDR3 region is CASSYSTVNTGEPFF. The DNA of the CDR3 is TGTGCCAGCAGTTACTCGACGGTGAACACCGGGGAGCCGTTTTTT.

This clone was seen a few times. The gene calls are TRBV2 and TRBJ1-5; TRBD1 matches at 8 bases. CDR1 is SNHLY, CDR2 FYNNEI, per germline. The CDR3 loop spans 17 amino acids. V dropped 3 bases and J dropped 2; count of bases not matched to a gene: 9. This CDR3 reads CASSDTGGPTGNQPQHF. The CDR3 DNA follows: TGTGCCAGCAGTGACACAGGGGGTCCCACCGGCAATCAGCCCCAGCATTTT.

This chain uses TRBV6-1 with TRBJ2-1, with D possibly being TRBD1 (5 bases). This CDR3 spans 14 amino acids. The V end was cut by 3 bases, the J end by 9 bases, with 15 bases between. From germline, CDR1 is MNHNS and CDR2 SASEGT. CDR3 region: CASSDPRPQGEQFF. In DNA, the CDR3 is TGTGCCAGCAGTGACCCTCGGCCGCAGGGTGAGCAGTTCTTC.

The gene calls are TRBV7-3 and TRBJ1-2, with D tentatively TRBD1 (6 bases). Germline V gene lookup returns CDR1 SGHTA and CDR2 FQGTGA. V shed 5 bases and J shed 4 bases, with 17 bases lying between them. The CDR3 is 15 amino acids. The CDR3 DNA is TGTGCCAGCAGCGCCGGCACAGGAGGGGGCTATGGCTACACCTTC. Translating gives CASSAGTGGGYGYTF.

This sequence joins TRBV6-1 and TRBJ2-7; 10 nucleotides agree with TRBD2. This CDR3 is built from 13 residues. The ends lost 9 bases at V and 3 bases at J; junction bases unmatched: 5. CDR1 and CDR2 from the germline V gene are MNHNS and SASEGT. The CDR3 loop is CASRLAGFYEQYF. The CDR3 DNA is TGTGCCAGTCGACTAGCGGGCTTCTACGAGCAGTACTTC.

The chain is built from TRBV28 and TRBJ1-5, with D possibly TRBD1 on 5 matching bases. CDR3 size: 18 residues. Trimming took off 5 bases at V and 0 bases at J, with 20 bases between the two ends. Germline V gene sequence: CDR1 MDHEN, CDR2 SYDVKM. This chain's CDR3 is CASSVRADRRYSNQPQHF. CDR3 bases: TGTGCCAGCAGTGTCAGAGCCGACAGAAGATATAGCAATCAGCCCCAGCATTTT.

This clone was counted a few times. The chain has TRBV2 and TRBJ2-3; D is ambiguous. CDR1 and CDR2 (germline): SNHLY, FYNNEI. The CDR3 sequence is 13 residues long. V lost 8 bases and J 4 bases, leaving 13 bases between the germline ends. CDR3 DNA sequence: TGTGCCAGCCTCACCATACTCGCAGATACGCAGTATTTT. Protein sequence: CASLTILADTQYF.

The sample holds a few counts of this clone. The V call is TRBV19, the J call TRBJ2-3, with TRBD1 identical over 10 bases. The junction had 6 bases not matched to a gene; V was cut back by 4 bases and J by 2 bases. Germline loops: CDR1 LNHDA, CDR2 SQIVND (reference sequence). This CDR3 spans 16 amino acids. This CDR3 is CASSTRQGADTDTQYF. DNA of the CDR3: TGTGCCAGTAGTACCAGACAGGGGGCGGACACAGATACGCAGTATTTT.

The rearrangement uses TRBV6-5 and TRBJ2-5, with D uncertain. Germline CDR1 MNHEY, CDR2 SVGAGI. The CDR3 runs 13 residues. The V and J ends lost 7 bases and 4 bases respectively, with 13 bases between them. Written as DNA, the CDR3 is TGTGCCAGCAACCCACCCCCCAGAGAGACCCAGTACTTC. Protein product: CASNPPPRETQYF.

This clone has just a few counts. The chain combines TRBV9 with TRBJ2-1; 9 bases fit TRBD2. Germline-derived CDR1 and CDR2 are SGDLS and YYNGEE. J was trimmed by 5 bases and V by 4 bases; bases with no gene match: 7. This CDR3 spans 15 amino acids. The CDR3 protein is CASSKAASGDNEQFF. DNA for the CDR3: TGTGCCAGCAGCAAAGCGGCTAGCGGGGACAATGAGCAGTTCTTC. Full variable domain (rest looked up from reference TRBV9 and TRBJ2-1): DSGVTQTPKHLITATGQRVTLRCSPRSGDLSVYWYQQSLDQGLQFLIQYYNGEERAKGNILERFSAQQFPDLHSELNLSSLELGDSALYFCASSKAASGDNEQFFGPGTRLTVL.

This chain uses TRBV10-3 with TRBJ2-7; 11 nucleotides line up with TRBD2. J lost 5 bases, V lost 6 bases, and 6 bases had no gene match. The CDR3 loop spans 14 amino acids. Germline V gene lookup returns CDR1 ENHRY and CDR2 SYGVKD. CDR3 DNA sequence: TGTGCCATCAGGCGGACTAGCGGGCAGGACGAGCAGTACTTC. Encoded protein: CAIRRTSGQDEQYF.

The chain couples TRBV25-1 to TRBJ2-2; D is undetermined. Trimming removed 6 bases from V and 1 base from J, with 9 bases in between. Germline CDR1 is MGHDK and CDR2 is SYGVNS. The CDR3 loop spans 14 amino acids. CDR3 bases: TGTGCCAGCAGCCCCTGGCGGAACACCGGGGAGCTGTTTTTT. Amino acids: CASSPWRNTGELFF.

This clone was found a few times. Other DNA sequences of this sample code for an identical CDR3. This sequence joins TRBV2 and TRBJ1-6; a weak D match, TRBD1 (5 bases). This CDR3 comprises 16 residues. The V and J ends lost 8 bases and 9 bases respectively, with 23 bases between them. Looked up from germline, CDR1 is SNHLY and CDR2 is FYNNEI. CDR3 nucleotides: TGTGCCAGCGCTGTTGGGGAAGGGGAGTCAGGTTCACCCCTCCACTTT. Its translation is CASAVGEGESGSPLHF.

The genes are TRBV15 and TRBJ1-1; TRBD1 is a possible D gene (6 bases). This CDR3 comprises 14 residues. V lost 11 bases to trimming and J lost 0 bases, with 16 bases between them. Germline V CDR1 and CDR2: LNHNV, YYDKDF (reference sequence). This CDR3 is CAVRFGTMNTEAFF. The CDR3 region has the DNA TGTGCCGTCCGATTCGGGACAATGAACACTGAAGCTTTCTTT. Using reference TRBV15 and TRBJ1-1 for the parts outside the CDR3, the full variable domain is DAMVIQNPRYQVTQFGKPVTLSCSQTLNHNVMYWYQQKSSQAPKLLFHYYDKDFNNEADTPDNFQSRRPNTSFCFLDIRSPGLGDTAMYLCAVRFGTMNTEAFFGQGTRLTVV.